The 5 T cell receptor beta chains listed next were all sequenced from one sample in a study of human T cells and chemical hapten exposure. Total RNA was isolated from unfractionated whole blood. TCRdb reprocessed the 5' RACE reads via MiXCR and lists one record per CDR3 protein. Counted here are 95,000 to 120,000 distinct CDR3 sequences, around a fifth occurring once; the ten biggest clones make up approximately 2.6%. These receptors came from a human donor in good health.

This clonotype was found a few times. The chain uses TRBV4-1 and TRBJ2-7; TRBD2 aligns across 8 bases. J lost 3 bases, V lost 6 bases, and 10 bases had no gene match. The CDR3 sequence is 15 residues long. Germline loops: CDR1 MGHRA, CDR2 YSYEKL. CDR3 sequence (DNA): TGCGCCAGCAGTCCTAGCGGGCTTTATTACTACGAGCAGTACTTC. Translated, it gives CASSPSGLYYYEQYF.

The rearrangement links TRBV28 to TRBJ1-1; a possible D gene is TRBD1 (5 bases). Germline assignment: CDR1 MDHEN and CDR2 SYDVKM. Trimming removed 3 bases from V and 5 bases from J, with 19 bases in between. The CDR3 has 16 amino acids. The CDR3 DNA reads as TGTGCCAGCAGTTTGGATGGGGCAAGAGTAGGAACTGAAGCTTTCTTT. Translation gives CASSLDGARVGTEAFF.

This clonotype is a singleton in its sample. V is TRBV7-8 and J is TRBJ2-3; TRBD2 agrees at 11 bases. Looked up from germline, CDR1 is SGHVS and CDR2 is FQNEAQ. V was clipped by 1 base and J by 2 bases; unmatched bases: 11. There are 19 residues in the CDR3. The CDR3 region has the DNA TGTGCCAGCAGCTTAGTGGGGGCTAGCGGGAGGTGGTCCACAGATACGCAGTATTTT. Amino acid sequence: CASSLVGASGRWSTDTQYF.

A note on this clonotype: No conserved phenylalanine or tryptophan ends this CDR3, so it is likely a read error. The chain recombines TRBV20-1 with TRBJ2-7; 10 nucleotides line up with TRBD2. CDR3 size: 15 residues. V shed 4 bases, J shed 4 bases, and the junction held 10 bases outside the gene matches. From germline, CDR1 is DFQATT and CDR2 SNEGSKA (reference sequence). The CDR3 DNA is TGCAGTGCTATCCTATCTAGCGGGAGAACGTACGAGCAGTACTCC. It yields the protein CSAILSSGRTYEQYS.

The CDR3 bases are TGTGCCAGCAGACTCGACCGGGCCGAGCAGTACTTC. Encoded protein: CASRLDRAEQYF. The gene calls are TRBV6-6 and TRBJ2-7; D remains ambiguous. V lost 6 bases and J lost 6, with 12 bases in between. CDR3 length equals 12 residues. In germline, CDR1 is MNHNY, CDR2 SVGAGI (reference sequence).